This entry lists 4 T cell receptor beta chains sequenced from one sample in a study of radiotherapy plus CTLA-4 blockade in lung cancer. Assay used: immunoSEQ multiplex PCR; TCRdb lists only in-frame clones, some missing. The sample lists approximately 100,000 clones, 75% to 90% occurring once. This material consisted of peripheral blood, taken from a patient treated with radiotherapy plus ipilimumab. The receptor source for this set is a human donor with non-small cell lung cancer who had a partial response to radiotherapy plus ipilimumab.

The rearrangement uses TRBV11-1 and TRBJ1-2; the match to TRBD1 covers 7 bases. The CDR3 consists of 17 residues. Germline values: CDR1 SGHAT, CDR2 FQDESV (reference sequence). The trim removed 5 bases at V and 0 bases at J, leaving 12 bases unmatched. The CDR3 spells CASSVAGGTATNYGYTF. The CDR3 bases are TGTGCCAGCAGCGTGGCTGGCGGGACAGCCACTAACTATGGCTACACCTTC.

This chain connects TRBV11-2 to TRBJ1-1; the match to TRBD1 covers 9 bases. The ends lost 2 bases at V and 1 base at J; junction bases unmatched: 2. This CDR3 has 15 amino acids. Germline CDR1 and CDR2: SGHAT and FQNNGV. This chain's CDR3 is CASSLTGGPNTEAFF. CDR3 sequence (DNA): TGTGCCAGCAGCTTAACAGGGGGCCCGAACACTGAAGCTTTCTTT.

The rearrangement uses TRBV19 and TRBJ2-1, with D perhaps TRBD2 (5 bases). Trimming removed 6 bases from V and 4 bases from J, with 19 bases in between. From germline, CDR1 is LNHDA and CDR2 SQIVND (reference sequence). The CDR3 runs 16 residues. The CDR3 bases are TGTGCCAGTAGGTTGGACTCTTCGGTAGGGTACAATGAGCAGTTCTTC. It translates to CASRLDSSVGYNEQFF.

This clone was seen only a few times. J is TRBJ2-3 and V is TRBV6-5, with D perhaps matching TRBD1 (5 bases). In germline, CDR1 is MNHEY, CDR2 SVGAGI. CDR3 length: 14 residues. The V end lost 6 bases, the J end lost 2 bases, and 12 bases lay between the germline ends. CDR3 sequence reads: CASRGQGPTDTQYF. In nucleotides, the CDR3 is TGTGCCAGCAGGGGGCAGGGCCCCACAGATACGCAGTATTTT.